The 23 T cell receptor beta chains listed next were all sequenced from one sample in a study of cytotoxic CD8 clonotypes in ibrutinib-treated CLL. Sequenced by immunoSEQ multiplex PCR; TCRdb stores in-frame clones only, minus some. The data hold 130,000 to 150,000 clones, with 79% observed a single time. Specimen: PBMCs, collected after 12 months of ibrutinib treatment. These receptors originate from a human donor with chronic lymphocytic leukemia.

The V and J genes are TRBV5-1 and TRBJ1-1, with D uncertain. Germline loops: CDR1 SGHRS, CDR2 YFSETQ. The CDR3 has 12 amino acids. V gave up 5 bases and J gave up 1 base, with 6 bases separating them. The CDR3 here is CASRYGNTEAFF. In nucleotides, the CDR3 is TGCGCCAGCAGATATGGGAACACTGAAGCTTTCTTT.

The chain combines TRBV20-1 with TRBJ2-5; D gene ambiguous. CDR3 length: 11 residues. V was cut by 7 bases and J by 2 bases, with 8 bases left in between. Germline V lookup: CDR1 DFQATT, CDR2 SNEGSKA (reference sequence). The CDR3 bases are TGCAGTGTCCTCAGTCAAGAGACCCAGTACTTC. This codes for CSVLSQETQYF.

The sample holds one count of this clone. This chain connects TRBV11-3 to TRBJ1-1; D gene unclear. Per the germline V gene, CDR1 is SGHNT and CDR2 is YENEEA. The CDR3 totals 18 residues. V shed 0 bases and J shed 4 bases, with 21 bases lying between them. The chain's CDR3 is CASSLDVLGETGVTEAFF. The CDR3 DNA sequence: TGTGCCAGCAGCTTAGATGTGTTGGGAGAAACCGGAGTCACTGAAGCTTTCTTT.

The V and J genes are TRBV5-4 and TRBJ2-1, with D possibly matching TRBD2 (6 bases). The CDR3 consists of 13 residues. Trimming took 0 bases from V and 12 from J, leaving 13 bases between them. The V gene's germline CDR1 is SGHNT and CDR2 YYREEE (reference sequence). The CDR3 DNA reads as TGTGCCAGCAGCTTGGATACTAGCAGCCCGCAGTTCTTC. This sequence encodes CASSLDTSSPQFF.

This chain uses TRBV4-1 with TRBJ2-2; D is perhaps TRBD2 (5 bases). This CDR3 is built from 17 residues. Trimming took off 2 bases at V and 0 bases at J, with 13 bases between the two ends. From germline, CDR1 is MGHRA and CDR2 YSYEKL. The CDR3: CASSQRRAVTNTGELFF. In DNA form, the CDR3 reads TGCGCCAGCAGCCAAAGGAGAGCGGTGACGAACACCGGGGAGCTGTTTTTT.

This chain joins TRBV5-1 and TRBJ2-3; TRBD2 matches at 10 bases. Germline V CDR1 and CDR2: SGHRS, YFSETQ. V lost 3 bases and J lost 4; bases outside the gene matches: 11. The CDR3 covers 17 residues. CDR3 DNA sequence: TGCGCCAGCAGCTGGGGGCTAGCGGGAGCGTCTGCAGATACGCAGTATTTT. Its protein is CASSWGLAGASADTQYF.

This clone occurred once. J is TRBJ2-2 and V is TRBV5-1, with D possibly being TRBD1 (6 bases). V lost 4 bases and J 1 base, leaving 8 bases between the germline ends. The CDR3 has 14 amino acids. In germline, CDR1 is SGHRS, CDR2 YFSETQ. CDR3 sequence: CASSPGQNTGELFF. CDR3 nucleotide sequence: TGCGCCAGCAGCCCGGGACAGAACACCGGGGAGCTGTTTTTT.

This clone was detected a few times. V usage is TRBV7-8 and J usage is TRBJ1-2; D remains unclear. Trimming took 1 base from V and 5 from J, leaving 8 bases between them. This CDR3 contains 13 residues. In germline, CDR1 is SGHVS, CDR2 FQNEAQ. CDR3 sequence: CASSLVPRYGYTF. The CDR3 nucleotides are TGTGCCAGCAGCTTAGTCCCCCGGTATGGCTACACCTTC.

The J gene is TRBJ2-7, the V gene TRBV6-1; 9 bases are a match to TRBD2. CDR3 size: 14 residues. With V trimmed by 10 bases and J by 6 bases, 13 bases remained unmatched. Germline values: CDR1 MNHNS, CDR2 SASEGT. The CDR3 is CATMDAGGLGEQYF. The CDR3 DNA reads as TGTGCCACCATGGATGCGGGAGGGCTTGGCGAGCAGTACTTC.

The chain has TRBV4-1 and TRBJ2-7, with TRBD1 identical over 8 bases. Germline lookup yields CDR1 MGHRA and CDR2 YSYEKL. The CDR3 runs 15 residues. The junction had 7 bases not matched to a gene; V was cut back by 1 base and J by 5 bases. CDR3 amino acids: CASSQAVPGGHEQYF. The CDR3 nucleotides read TGCGCCAGCAGCCAAGCGGTCCCAGGGGGCCACGAGCAGTACTTC.

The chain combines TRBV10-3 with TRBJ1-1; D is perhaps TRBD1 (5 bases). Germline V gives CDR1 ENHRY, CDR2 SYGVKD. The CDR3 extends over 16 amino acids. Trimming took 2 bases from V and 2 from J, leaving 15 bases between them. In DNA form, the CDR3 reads TGTGCCATCAGTGAGGCCGGCTGGGGGTCCAACACTGAAGCTTTCTTT. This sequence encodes CAISEAGWGSNTEAFF.

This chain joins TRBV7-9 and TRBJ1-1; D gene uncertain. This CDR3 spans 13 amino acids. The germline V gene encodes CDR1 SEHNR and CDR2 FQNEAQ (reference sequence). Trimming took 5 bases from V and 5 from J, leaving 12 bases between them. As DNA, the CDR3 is TGTGCCAGCAGCCCCTCAGGCGGGACTGAAGCTTTCTTT. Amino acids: CASSPSGGTEAFF.

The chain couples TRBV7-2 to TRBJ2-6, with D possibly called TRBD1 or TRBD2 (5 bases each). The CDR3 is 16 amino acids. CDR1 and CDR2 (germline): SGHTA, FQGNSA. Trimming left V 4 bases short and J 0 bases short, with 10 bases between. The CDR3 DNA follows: TGTGCCAGCAGCTATGGGGGTAGCTCTGGGGCCAACGTCCTGACTTTC. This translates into CASSYGGSSGANVLTF.

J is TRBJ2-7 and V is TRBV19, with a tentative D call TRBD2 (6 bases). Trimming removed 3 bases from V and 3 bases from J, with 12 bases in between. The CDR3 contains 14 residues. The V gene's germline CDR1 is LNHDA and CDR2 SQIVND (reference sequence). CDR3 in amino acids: CASSMGRSSYEQYF. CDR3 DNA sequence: TGTGCCAGTAGTATGGGGAGGTCCAGCTACGAGCAGTACTTC. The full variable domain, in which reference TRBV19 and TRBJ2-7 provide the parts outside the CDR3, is DGGITQSPKYLFRKEGQNVTLSCEQNLNHDAMYWYRQDPGQGLRLIYYSQIVNDFQKGDIAEGYSVSREKKESFPLTVTSAQKNPTAFYLCASSMGRSSYEQYFGPGTRLTVT.

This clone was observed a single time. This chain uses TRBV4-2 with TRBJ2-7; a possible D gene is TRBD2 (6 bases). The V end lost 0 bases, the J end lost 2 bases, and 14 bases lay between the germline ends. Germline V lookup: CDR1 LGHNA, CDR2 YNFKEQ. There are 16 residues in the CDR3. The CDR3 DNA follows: TGTGCCAGCAGCCAAGATGTGGGTAGCGGTACCTACGAGCAGTACTTC. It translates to CASSQDVGSGTYEQYF.

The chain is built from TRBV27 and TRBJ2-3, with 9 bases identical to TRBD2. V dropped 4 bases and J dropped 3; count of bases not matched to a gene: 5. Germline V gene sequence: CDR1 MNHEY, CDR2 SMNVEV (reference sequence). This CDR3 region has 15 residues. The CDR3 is CASSSGGRATDTQYF. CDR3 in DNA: TGTGCCAGCAGTTCCGGCGGGAGGGCAACAGATACGCAGTATTTT.

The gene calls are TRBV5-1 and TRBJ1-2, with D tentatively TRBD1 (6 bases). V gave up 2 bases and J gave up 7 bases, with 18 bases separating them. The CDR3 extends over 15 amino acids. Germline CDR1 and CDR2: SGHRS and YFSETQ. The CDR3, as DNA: TGCGCCAGCAGCTTAATCCGGAGCCAGGGGTCTGGCTACACCTTC. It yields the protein CASSLIRSQGSGYTF.

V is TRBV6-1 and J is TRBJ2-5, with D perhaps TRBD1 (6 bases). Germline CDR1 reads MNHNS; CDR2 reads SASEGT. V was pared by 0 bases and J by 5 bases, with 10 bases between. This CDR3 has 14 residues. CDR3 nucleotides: TGTGCCAGCAGTGAAGCAACTAGGGGGGAGACCCAGTACTTC. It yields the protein CASSEATRGETQYF.

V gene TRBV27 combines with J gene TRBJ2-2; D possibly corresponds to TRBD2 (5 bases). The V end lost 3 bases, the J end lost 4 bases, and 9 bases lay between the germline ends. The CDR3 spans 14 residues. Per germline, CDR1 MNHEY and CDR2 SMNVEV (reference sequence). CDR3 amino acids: CASSLRRRTGELFF. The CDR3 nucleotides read TGTGCCAGCAGTTTGAGGAGGCGCACCGGGGAGCTGTTTTTT.

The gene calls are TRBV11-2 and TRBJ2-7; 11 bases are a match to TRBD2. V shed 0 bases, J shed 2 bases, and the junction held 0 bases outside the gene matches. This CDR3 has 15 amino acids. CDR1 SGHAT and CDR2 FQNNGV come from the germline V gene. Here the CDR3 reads CASSLEGLAAYEQYF. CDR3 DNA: TGTGCCAGCAGCTTAGAGGGACTAGCGGCCTACGAGCAGTACTTC.

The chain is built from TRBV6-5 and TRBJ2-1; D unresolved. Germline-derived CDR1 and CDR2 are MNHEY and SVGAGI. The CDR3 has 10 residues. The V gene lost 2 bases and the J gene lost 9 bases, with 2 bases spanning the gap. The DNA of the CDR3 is TGTGCCAGCAGTTACCCTGAGCAGTTCTTC. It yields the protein CASSYPEQFF.

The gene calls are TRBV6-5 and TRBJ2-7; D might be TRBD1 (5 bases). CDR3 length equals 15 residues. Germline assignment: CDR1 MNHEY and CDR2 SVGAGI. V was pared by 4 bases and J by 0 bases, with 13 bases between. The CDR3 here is CASSSTVSLSYEQYF. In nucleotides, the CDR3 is TGTGCCAGCAGTTCGACAGTTTCCCTCTCCTACGAGCAGTACTTC.

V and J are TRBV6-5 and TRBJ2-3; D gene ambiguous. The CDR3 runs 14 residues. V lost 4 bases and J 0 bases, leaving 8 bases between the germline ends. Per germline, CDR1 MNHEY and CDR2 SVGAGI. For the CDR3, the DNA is TGTGCCAGCAGTTTCAGGCTCAGCACAGATACGCAGTATTTT. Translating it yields CASSFRLSTDTQYF.